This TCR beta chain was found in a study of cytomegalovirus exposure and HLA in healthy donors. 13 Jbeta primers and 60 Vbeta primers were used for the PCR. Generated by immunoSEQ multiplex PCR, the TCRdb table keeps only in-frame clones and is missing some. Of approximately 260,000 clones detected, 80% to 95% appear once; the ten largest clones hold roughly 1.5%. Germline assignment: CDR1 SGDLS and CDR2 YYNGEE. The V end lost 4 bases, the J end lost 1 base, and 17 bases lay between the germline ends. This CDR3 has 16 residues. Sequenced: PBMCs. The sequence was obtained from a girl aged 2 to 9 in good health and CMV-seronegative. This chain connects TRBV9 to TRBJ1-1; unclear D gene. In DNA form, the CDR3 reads TGTGCCAGCAGCCCCCGGAACTCGCCGGGGAACACTGAAGCTTTCTTT. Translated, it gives CASSPRNSPGNTEAFF.